The clone carrying this TCR beta chain was observed a handful of times. The record originates from a study of beta chain features in type 1 diabetes. With 5 bases removed from V and 5 bases from J, the gap between germline ends came to 15 bases. The CDR3 has 14 amino acids. From germline, CDR1 is SQVTM and CDR2 ANQGSEA. The sequenced template was cDNA made from the entire isolated RNA. This table comes from immunoSEQ multiplex PCR, and its TCRdb copy is limited to in-frame clones, with some not included. The sample carries around 450,000 clones, about an eighth recorded once. This receptor was taken from a woman between 18 and 30 years old in good health. The chain links TRBV29-1 to TRBJ2-2, with D perhaps given as TRBD1 or TRBD2 (5 bases each). The sequenced sample was naive CD4+ T cells from blood. CDR3 coding DNA: TGCAGCGTTCCGGGGCTGCGCAGGACCGGGGAGCTGTTTTTT. This encodes CSVPGLRRTGELFF.